This TCR beta chain was recorded in a study of naive and memory T cell subsets. Study-wide results and limits: Over 95% of naive TCR sequences appeared only once after error correction, unlike memory subsets. No ground truth validated the naive and memory repertoire findings. A few larger clonotypes appeared in naive repertoires, especially CD8, possibly memory cells re-expressing CD45RA. A clonotype means one alpha or beta sequence, not an alpha/beta pair.

From the second PCR step, alpha and beta chains were amplified apart. The CDR3 is 13 residues long. Germline V CDR1 and CDR2: MDHEN, SYDVKM. Trimming removed 11 bases at V and 5 bases at J, with 17 bases between. An equimolar mix of two oligonucleotides served as the beta constant-region primer for TRBC1 and TRBC2. Ligated cDNA was amplified by four rounds of PCR with nested alpha and beta constant-region primers and SP2. Each CDR3 protein is one row after TCRdb ran MiXCR on the UMI-ligation and nested PCR reads. This repertoire shows roughly 150,000 distinct CDR3 sequences, about 20% found once; its top ten account for about 0.57%. In the case of this clonotype: Its specificity is not known.

Sequencing was carried out using naive CD8+ T cells from blood. This clonotype was sampled from a human donor in good health. The chain links TRBV28 to TRBJ2-3; either TRBD1 or TRBD2 may supply D (5 bases each). CDR3 sequence (DNA): TGTGCCTCCGGACCCGGGGCCCTAGATACGCAGTATTTT. Protein: CASGPGALDTQYF. The full variable domain, in which reference TRBV28 and TRBJ2-3 provide the parts outside the CDR3, is DVKVTQSSRYLVKRTGEKVFLECVQDMDHENMFWYRQDPGLGLRLIYFSYDVKMKEKGDIPEGYSVSREKKERFSLILESASTNQTSMYLCASGPGALDTQYFGPGTRLTVL.